A single sample gave rise to the 3 T cell receptor beta chains below, sequenced in a study of somatic mutations in cytotoxic T cells in rheumatoid arthritis. The assay was immunoSEQ multiplex PCR, and TCRdb's table has in-frame clones only and misses some. Of under 20,000 clones listed, roughly 80% are singletons. Sequences were obtained from CD8+ T cells sorted from blood. The receptors shown here come from an adult with rheumatoid arthritis.

This rearrangement joins TRBV10-2 to TRBJ2-3, with D unclear. Deletions cut 5 bases from V and 0 bases from J, with 12 bases between. CDR3 length: 15 amino acids. Per the germline V gene, CDR1 is WSHSY and CDR2 is SAAADI. DNA of the CDR3: TGCGCCAGCAGTCGCGGAGACTCTAGCACAGATACGCAGTATTTT. Amino acid sequence: CASSRGDSSTDTQYF.

This sequence joins TRBV19 and TRBJ1-1, with a tentative D call TRBD1 (6 bases). The CDR3 consists of 12 residues. Germline V gene lookup returns CDR1 LNHDA and CDR2 SQIVND (reference sequence). V lost 7 bases and J 3 bases, leaving 9 bases between the germline ends. The CDR3 loop is CASTGEYTEAFF. Here the CDR3 DNA reads TGTGCCAGTACAGGGGAATACACTGAAGCTTTCTTT.

The V and J genes are TRBV15 and TRBJ2-5; unclear D gene. Germline V CDR1 and CDR2: LNHNV, YYDKDF (reference sequence). V was shortened by 0 bases and J by 5 bases, with 7 bases between the two germline ends. This CDR3 is 13 amino acids long. The CDR3 DNA reads TGTGCCACCAGCAGAGATAAGCTTGAGACCCAGTACTTC. Translated: CATSRDKLETQYF.